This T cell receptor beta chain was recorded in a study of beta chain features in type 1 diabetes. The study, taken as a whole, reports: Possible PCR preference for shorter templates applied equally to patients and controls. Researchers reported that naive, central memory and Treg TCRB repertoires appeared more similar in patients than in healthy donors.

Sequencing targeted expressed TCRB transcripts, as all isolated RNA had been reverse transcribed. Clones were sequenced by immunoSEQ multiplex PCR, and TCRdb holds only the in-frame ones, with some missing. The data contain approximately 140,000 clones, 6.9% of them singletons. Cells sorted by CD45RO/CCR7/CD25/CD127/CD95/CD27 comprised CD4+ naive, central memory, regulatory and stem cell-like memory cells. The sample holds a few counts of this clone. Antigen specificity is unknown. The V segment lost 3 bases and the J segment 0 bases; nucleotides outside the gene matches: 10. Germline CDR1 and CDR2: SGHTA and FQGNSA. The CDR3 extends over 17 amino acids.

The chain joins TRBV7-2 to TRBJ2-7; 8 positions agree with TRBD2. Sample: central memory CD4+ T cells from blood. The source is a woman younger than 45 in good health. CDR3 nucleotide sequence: TGTGCCAGCAGCTTGGCCACTAGCGGCTACATCTCCTACGAGCAGTACTTC. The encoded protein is CASSLATSGYISYEQYF. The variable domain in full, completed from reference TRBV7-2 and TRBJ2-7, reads GAGVSQSPSNKVTEKGKDVELRCDPISGHTALYWYRQSLGQGLEFLIYFQGNSAPDKSGLPSDRFSAERTGGSVSTLTIQRTQQEDSAVYLCASSLATSGYISYEQYFGPGTRLTVT.